Below are 10 T cell receptor beta chains sequenced from a single sample in a study of T cells in Graves' hyperthyroidism and ophthalmopathy. Amplification yielded TCR beta CDR3 regions, with RNA transcripts as the source. When the TCR CDR3 underwent first-round RT-PCR, the HTBI primer set was used. TCRdb processed the multiplex PCR reads anew with MiXCR; each CDR3 protein has one entry. The profile shows 360,000 or so distinct CDR3 sequences, 13% to 15% of them singletons. Sequencing was carried out using blood. The receptor source for this set is a woman in her sixties or seventies with Graves' ophthalmopathy.

This clonotype was observed many times. The chain joins TRBV18 to TRBJ1-2; TRBD1 might be the D (6 bases). Germline V CDR1 and CDR2: KGHSH, LQKENI. This CDR3 contains 15 residues. Trimming shortened V by 2 bases and J by 0 bases, and 10 bases separated the two germline ends. The CDR3 DNA reads TGTGCCAGCTCACCAGGGACAAAGACTAACTATGGCTACACCTTC. Translating gives CASSPGTKTNYGYTF.

This clonotype was counted ten times or more. The rearrangement uses TRBV3-1 and TRBJ1-1, with a possible D match to TRBD1 (6 bases). The ends were cut back, 4 bases at V and 7 bases at J, with 10 bases in the middle. This CDR3 has 12 residues. Germline assignment: CDR1 LGHDT and CDR2 YNNKEL (reference sequence). CDR3 in amino acids: CASSRGQFEAFF. CDR3 DNA sequence: TGTGCCAGCAGCCGTGGACAGTTTGAAGCTTTCTTT.

The rearrangement links TRBV5-1 to TRBJ2-5; 10 bases are a match to TRBD1. V lost 4 bases to trimming and J lost 3 bases; unmatched junction nucleotides: 3. CDR1 and CDR2 from the germline V gene are SGHRS and YFSETQ. The CDR3 extends over 14 amino acids. The CDR3 region has the DNA TGCGCCAGCAGCCCCGGGACAGGGGAAGAGACCCAGTACTTC. It is translated as CASSPGTGEETQYF.

V and J are TRBV12-3 or TRBV12-4 and TRBJ2-7, with 7 nucleotides matching TRBD2. CDR3 length: 14 residues. V was pared by 6 bases and J by 6 bases, with 11 bases of the junction left unmatched. The CDR3 DNA sequence: TGTGCCAGCAGGTCCTCGGGACTACGCGGCGAGCAGTACTTC. Translation gives CASRSSGLRGEQYF.

This clonotype has a count of ten or more. The chain has TRBV11-2 and TRBJ1-2; possibly TRBD1 for D (5 bases). The CDR3 consists of 18 residues. Germline V gene sequence: CDR1 SGHAT, CDR2 FQNNGV. The V end lost 2 bases, the J end lost 6 bases, and 25 bases lay between the germline ends. The CDR3 region has the DNA TGTGCCAGCAGCTTACAGCCTTTCCCGGGACCTGGGGAGAATGGCTACACCTTC. Translated: CASSLQPFPGPGENGYTF. The full variable domain, rest sourced from reference TRBV11-2 and TRBJ1-2, is EAGVAQSPRYKIIEKRQSVAFWCNPISGHATLYWYQQILGQGPKLLIQFQNNGVVDDSQLPKDRFSAERLKGVDSTLKIQPAKLEDSAVYLCASSLQPFPGPGENGYTFGSGTRLTVV.

This clonotype appeared many times. The chain joins TRBV28 to TRBJ2-1; 10 nucleotides align to TRBD2. The V gene's germline CDR1 is MDHEN and CDR2 SYDVKM. The CDR3 runs to 13 residues. V gave up 3 bases and J gave up 7 bases; unmatched junction bases: 0. As DNA, the CDR3 is TGTGCCAGCAGTTTGACTAGCGGGAATGAGCAGTTCTTC. Translation gives CASSLTSGNEQFF. The full variable domain, completed using reference TRBV28 and TRBJ2-1, is DVKVTQSSRYLVKRTGEKVFLECVQDMDHENMFWYRQDPGLGLRLIYFSYDVKMKEKGDIPEGYSVSREKKERFSLILESASTNQTSMYLCASSLTSGNEQFFGPGTRLTVL.

Only one count was recorded for this clonotype. A read error may account for a junction end that differs from germline. CDR3 bases: TGTGCCAGCAGCTTGACAGGCCCTACAACTAATGAAGAACTGTTTTTT. Translated, it gives CASSLTGPTTNEELFF. The chain uses TRBV5-5 and TRBJ1-4, with TRBD1 as a possible D gene (5 bases). The CDR3 loop spans 16 amino acids. CDR1 is SGHKS and CDR2 is YYEKEE in the germline V gene (reference sequence).

This clonotype was seen more than once but under ten times. The chain couples TRBV13 to TRBJ2-7; 9 nucleotides agree with TRBD1. Germline-derived CDR1 and CDR2 are PRHDT and FYEKMQ (reference sequence). The CDR3 consists of 14 residues. V shed 5 bases, J shed 7 bases, and the junction held 9 bases outside the gene matches. CDR3 in DNA: TGTGCCAGCAGCCATCCGGGACAGGGACGGGAGCAGTACTTC. Its protein is CASSHPGQGREQYF.

The chain joins TRBV2 to TRBJ2-7; TRBD2 matches at 8 bases. The CDR3 has 14 amino acids. The V gene end was trimmed by 8 bases and the J gene end by 6 bases; junction bases not matched to a gene: 12. Per germline, CDR1 SNHLY and CDR2 FYNNEI. CDR3 residues: CASDQGLGSGEQYF. In nucleotides, the CDR3 is TGTGCCAGCGACCAGGGACTAGGGTCGGGCGAGCAGTACTTC.

This clonotype was seen at least ten times. The chain joins TRBV5-1 to TRBJ2-1; 7 bases match TRBD1. With 4 bases clipped from V and 5 bases from J, the junction kept 9 bases outside the gene matches. Looked up from germline, CDR1 is SGHRS and CDR2 is YFSETQ. The CDR3 has 15 amino acids. The CDR3 here is CASSLQGLYNNEQFF. Written as DNA, the CDR3 is TGCGCCAGCAGCCTACAGGGGCTATACAACAATGAGCAGTTCTTC.